Listed below are T cell receptor beta chains from one sample, sequenced in a study of neurological immune-mediated disorders. TCRdb ran MiXCR on the 5' RACE reads and lists one entry per CDR3 protein. The table records around 46,000 distinct CDR3 sequences, about 2% of them present only once. Sequenced input: PBMCs. These receptor sequences come from a woman aged 40 to 49 with multiple sclerosis. Each CDR3 is given with its conserved first and last residue. Fields, in order: V gene, D gene, clone size, J gene, CDR3 DNA, CDR3 protein. A D gene is named only where the DNA matches it firmly. Rows may omit the clone size; those that give it use once, few, many or a size class.

>TRBV5-1|.|many|TRBJ1-5
TGCGCCAGCAGCTTGGTGGGGGCAGGGCAGCCCCAGCATTTT
CASSLVGAGQPQHF
>TRBV11-3|.|few|TRBJ2-3
TGTGCCAGCAGCTCTCGTTGGGAATCAGATACGCAGTATTTT
CASSSRWESDTQYF
>TRBV5-1|.|many|TRBJ2-6
TGCGCCAGCAGCTTGGTGCCTGGGGCCAACGTCCTGACTTTC
CASSLVPGANVLTF
>TRBV25-1|.|many|TRBJ2-5
TGTGCCAGCAGTCAATCGGTAGGAGAGACCCAGTACTTC
CASSQSVGETQYF
>TRBV7-8|TRBD1|many|TRBJ1-2
TGTGCCAGCAGCTTAGGGACAGGGGTACACTATGGCTACACCTTC
CASSLGTGVHYGYTF
>TRBV20-1|TRBD1|many|TRBJ1-1
TGCAGTGCTAGAGATCCATTAGGGACAGGGGATGAAGCTTTCTTT
CSARDPLGTGDEAFF
>TRBV20-1|.|many|TRBJ1-5
TGCAGTGCTAGACCGGCCGGTCATAGCAATCAGCCCCAGCATTTT
CSARPAGHSNQPQHF
>TRBV2|TRBD1|many|TRBJ1-1
TGTGCCAGCAGCCAAGACAGGGCCACTGAAGCTTTCTTT
CASSQDRATEAFF
>TRBV10-3|TRBD2|.|TRBJ2-3
TGTGCCATCAGTGAGGGTAGCGGGGCCACAGATACGCAGTATTTT
CAISEGSGATDTQYF
>TRBV9|TRBD1|many|TRBJ2-3
TGTGCCAGCAGCGCCCCGACAGGGGGAAGCACAGATACGCAGTATTTT
CASSAPTGGSTDTQYF
>TRBV7-9|.|many|TRBJ1-1
TGTGCCAGCAGCTCCCAGGCGGGTTCGAACACTGAAGCTTTCTTT
CASSSQAGSNTEAFF
>TRBV2|.|many|TRBJ1-5
TGTGCCAGCGACTACTGGGATGTAAGCAATCAGCCCCAGCATTTT
CASDYWDVSNQPQHF
>TRBV2|.|many|TRBJ1-2
TGTGCCAGCAGTGGCAGGGAGACCTATGGCTACACCTTC
CASSGRETYGYTF
>TRBV20-1|TRBD2|many|TRBJ2-3
TGCAGTGCTAGAGTGCGGCTAGCGGGGGGCCTAAGGAGCACAGATACGCAGTATTTT
CSARVRLAGGLRSTDTQYF
>TRBV20-1|.|.|TRBJ1-5
TGCAGTGCTATATGGGGGGATCAGCCCCAGCATTTT
CSAIWGDQPQHF
>TRBV20-1|.|many|TRBJ2-7
TGCAGTGCTACGGACAGCAGAAAAACCTACGAGCAGTACTTC
CSATDSRKTYEQYF
>TRBV20-1|.|many|TRBJ2-1
TGCAGTGCTAGAGGCGGGGGCCTCAATGAGCAGTTCTTC
CSARGGGLNEQFF
>TRBV21-1|.|few|TRBJ2-7
TGTGCCAGCAGCAAAGATCCGGGAGCCTACGAGCAGTACTTC
CASSKDPGAYEQYF
>TRBV9|.|many|TRBJ1-1
TGTGCCAGCAGCGTATACCCATCCTCCACTGAAGCTTTCTTT
CASSVYPSSTEAFF
>TRBV3-1|TRBD2|many|TRBJ2-2
TGTGCCAGCAGCCAAGTGTCCGGGACTAGCGCCGGGGAGCTGTTTTTT
CASSQVSGTSAGELFF
>TRBV10-2|.|many|TRBJ1-1
TGCGCCAGCAGTGAGTCGGAGTCTAACATGAACACTGAAGCTTTCTTT
CASSESESNMNTEAFF
>TRBV11-2|.|many|TRBJ2-7
TGTGCCAGCCTCTTCCCGGACGGCTCCTACGAGCAGTACTTC
CASLFPDGSYEQYF
>TRBV5-1|.|many|TRBJ1-1
TGCGCCAGCAGCTTGTTGTGGCCGACGAACACTGAAGCTTTCTTT
CASSLLWPTNTEAFF
>TRBV5-1|TRBD2|many|TRBJ2-3
TGCGCCAGCAGCTTGCGAGCGGGGGGGAGTGATACGCAGTATTTT
CASSLRAGGSDTQYF